The source of this TCR beta chain is a study of identifying expanded T cells in peripheral blood. This CDR3 has 14 amino acids. V was pared by 4 bases and J by 0 bases, with 9 bases between. Germline assignment: CDR1 MDHEN and CDR2 SYDVKM. Collection occurred without any documented infections or immune events in donors. Sequencing was performed with immunoSEQ multiplex PCR; in TCRdb, only in-frame clones are kept and a portion is missing. The table shows tens of thousands of clones, with about four fifths occurring only once. The chain is built from TRBV28 and TRBJ1-2; D remains unclear. The specimen was blood. The sequence came from a person between 18 and 69 years old in good health. CDR3 coding DNA: TGTGCCAGCAGTTCCCGGCCCCCTAACTATGGCTACACCTTC. Its protein product is CASSSRPPNYGYTF.